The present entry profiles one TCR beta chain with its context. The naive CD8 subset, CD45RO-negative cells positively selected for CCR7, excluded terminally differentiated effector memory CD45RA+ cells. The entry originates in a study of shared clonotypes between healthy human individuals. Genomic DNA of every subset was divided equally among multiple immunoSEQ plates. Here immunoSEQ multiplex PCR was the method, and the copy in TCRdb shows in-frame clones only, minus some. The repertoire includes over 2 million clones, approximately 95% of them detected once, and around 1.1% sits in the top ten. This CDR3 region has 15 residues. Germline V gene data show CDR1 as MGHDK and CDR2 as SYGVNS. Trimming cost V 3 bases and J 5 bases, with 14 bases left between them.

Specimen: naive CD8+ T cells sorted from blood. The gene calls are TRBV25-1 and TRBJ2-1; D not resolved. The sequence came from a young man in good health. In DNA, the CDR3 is TGTGCCAGCAGTGAGGGTCGCGTAGAGGACAATGAGCAGTTCTTC. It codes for CASSEGRVEDNEQFF.